This TCR beta chain was sequenced for a study of CD8 T cells in ankylosing spondylitis. Whole-study findings and limits: A TCR beta motif made of several highly homologous variants seemed typical of ankylosing spondylitis blood. Both synovial fluid and blood in reactive arthritis had previously been reported to carry some motif variants.

This clonotype appeared many times. Its antigen is unidentified. The CDR3 extends over 14 amino acids. Germline CDR1 LNHDA, CDR2 SQIVND (reference sequence). The ends were cut back, 4 bases at V and 4 bases at J, with 14 bases in the middle. Libraries for TCR beta were made by quantitative 5'-RACE with molecular barcodes. MiXCR was run by TCRdb on the 5' RACE reads, yielding one entry per CDR3 protein. The sample carries 200,000 to 250,000 distinct CDR3 sequences, around 8% recorded once. The rearrangement joins TRBV19 to TRBJ2-7, with a tentative D call TRBD1 (5 bases). Sequenced: blood, either unsorted or a sorted T cell fraction (not recorded which). This sequence was found in a female donor with ankylosing spondylitis or in good health (not recorded which). This chain's CDR3 is CASSNQGSRYEQYF. The CDR3 nucleotides are TGTGCCAGTAGTAACCAGGGATCAAGGTACGAGCAGTACTTC.